This T cell receptor (beta chain) was profiled in a study of CD8+CD57+ T cells in acquired aplastic anemia. Profiling that covered TCR beta VDJ and CDR3 relied on genomic DNA as its template. TCRdb reprocessed the reads with MiXCR, giving one entry per CDR3 protein. The sample lists about 120,000 distinct CDR3 sequences, approximately 50% occurring once. Deletions cut 5 bases from V and 5 bases from J, with 19 bases between. Germline V CDR1 and CDR2: MNHEY, SVGEGT. This CDR3 has 15 residues. Individuals selected for sequencing had exhibited CD8+CD57+ cell expansion on flow cytometry. The sequence was obtained from a human donor with aplastic anemia. The sequencing sample was made of sorted CD4+, CD8+, or CD8+CD57+ T cells (not recorded which) from PBMCs. This chain links TRBV6-2 or TRBV6-3 with TRBJ2-7; D is unclear. CDR3 nucleotide sequence: TGTGCCAGCAGTCCAACTTTGAGTTACTACAACGAGCAGTACTTC. Its protein is CASSPTLSYYNEQYF.